The TCR beta chain under discussion was sequenced for a study of neurological immune-mediated disorders (dated by TCRdb to about 2019). For the wider study: Among the approximately 35 multiple sclerosis patients, about 30 had relapsing-remitting MS and 3 had secondary progressive MS. Longitudinal samples, technical triplicates and paired sorted CD4+ and CD8+ T-cell subsets, alongside PBMC samples, were included among the approximately 110 TCR-beta libraries. The cohort comprised some 71 subjects: roughly 15 HAM/TSP patients, roughly 34 multiple sclerosis patients and around 20 healthy controls. Peripheral blood TCR-beta repertoires from HTLV-I-associated myelopathy (HAM/TSP) patients, multiple sclerosis patients and healthy controls were compared by UMI-based sequencing. Findings and caveats that apply to the study as a whole: Phylogenetic analysis grouped repertoires from 18 of 34 MS patients into a cluster of related CDR3 sequences, suggesting a possible repertoire-level signature. Expanded clones from different subjects shared no identical CDR3 amino acid sequences, which suggests that TCR-beta repertoires were private in all groups. TCR clonal expansion was highest in HAM/TSP patients and lowest in MS patients, with MS patients falling below even healthy controls. No clinical or MRI features were associated with the MS cluster, and the authors said that larger cohorts are needed.

cDNA was synthesized by template-switch 5'RACE using a primer with a 10-nucleotide random unique molecular identifier that tagged each TCR transcript. Every sequencing run yielded over 160 million TCR-beta sequences covering 15-18 subjects. Total RNA was extracted with the RNeasy kit. TCR-beta VDJ regions were amplified with primers for the TCR constant region and the 5'RACE anchor, using the KAPA Real-time Library Amplification kit. Sample indexes and Illumina adaptors were added in a first PCR, and a second PCR then increased library yield. The roughly 650 bp TCR product was size-selected on a 2% E-gel SizeSelection system after Ampure bead purification. Library quality was checked on a Bioanalyzer, concentration was measured with Qubit, and libraries were quantified with the Kapa Library Quantification kit before pooling. Paired-end 2 x 150 bp sequencing of the libraries was performed on an Illumina HiSeq 2500. To increase sequence diversity, about 25-31% phiX was spiked into each library pool. Regarding the original processing steps: Quality-filtered reads were processed with the UMI-based MiGEC pipeline, and over 75% of raw TCR sequences were removed by the MiGEC pipeline during error correction. IMGT germline references were used for aligning VDJ genes, and each clonotype was defined as a unique CDR3 amino acid sequence together with its V-J genes. Clonal expansion, Shannon diversity and CDR3 relatedness (CalcPairwiseDistances, ClusterSamples) were evaluated with VDJtools, and phylogenetic trees were built with CLCbio workbench. Clones with at least 8 unique UMIs were defined as expanded, with this threshold being based on coefficient-of-variation modelling across technical triplicates. TCRdb handled the public reads itself, with Q25 trimming in fastp and clone calling in MiXCR, and kept productive beta chains. Identical CDR3 proteins give one entry, which carries the most common genes and DNA. Clone size and V and J calls follow TCRdb, not the original study. The sample records about 62,000 distinct CDR3 sequences, around 5% of which are singletons. 3.4% of the sample comes from the top ten.

This clonotype came up many times. No antigen is known for it. Base-call qualities are not available, and no considerably larger clone is one nucleotide away. For the unsorted PBMC libraries, 2 million PBMCs were stored in RNAlater at -80 degrees C until RNA extraction and were used to generate the libraries. Multiple sclerosis patients were enrolled in a US clinical protocol evaluating disease progression by magnetic resonance imaging. Peripheral blood was subjected to Ficoll-Hypaque density gradient centrifugation to isolate PBMCs, which were then cryopreserved in liquid nitrogen. The TCR sequence derives from a woman aged 50 to 65 with multiple sclerosis. The sequenced sample consisted of PBMCs.

The bases read TGCGCCAGCAGCCGGGAAGGGGGGGACACTGAAGCTTTCTTT. This yields the protein CASSREGGDTEAFF. The chain couples TRBV5-1 to TRBJ1-1, with a tentative D gene TRBD1 over 6 matching bases. Via the germline V gene, CDR1 is SGHRS and CDR2 YFSETQ. V lost 4 bases and J lost 3 bases; the stretch between them is 13 bases long. The CDR3 holds 14 amino acids from the cysteine to the phenylalanine. CDR3 DNA only is kept here, 42 bases in frame from base 1.